This T cell receptor (beta chain) originates from a study of shared clonotypes between healthy human individuals. Broader study findings: Represented diversity, genetic and exposure-history alike, was limited by few donors. For naive CD4 cells, around 5% of clonotypes were shared across several donors. Shared clonotypes across all four donors exceeded non-shared ones in generation probability.

A note on this clone: Antigen unknown.

Only CD45RO-negative cells positively selected for CCR7 counted as naive CD8 cells, so terminally differentiated effector memory CD45RA+ cells were excluded. All donors were healthy HIV-negative adults lacking recent acute infections or vaccinations. The ends were cut back, 5 bases at V and 7 bases at J, with 15 bases in the middle. CDR1 and CDR2 (germline): PRHDT, FYEKMQ (reference sequence). The CDR3 is 13 residues long. Data came from immunoSEQ multiplex PCR; TCRdb stores just in-frame clones and leaves some out. The data hold roughly 570,000 clones, with 95% to 98% observed a single time. The receptor comes from a man aged 30-40 years in good health. Sequenced input: naive CD8+ T cells sorted from blood. The J gene is TRBJ2-7, the V gene TRBV13; possibly TRBD2 for D (6 bases). CDR3 coding DNA: TGTGCCAGCAGCCTCCTAGAGGAGGGGGAGCAGTACTTC. This translates into CASSLLEEGEQYF.